Listed here is a single T cell receptor beta chain. Its antigen is currently unknown. Researchers ran the PCR with 60 Vbeta and 13 Jbeta primers. Here immunoSEQ multiplex PCR was the method, and the copy in TCRdb shows in-frame clones only, minus some. Found here are tens of thousands of clones, about two thirds of them singletons; the top ten hold 19%. V was cut by 11 bases and J by 5 bases, with 11 bases left in between. The CDR3 is made up of 11 amino acids. Germline V lookup: CDR1 MNHNS, CDR2 SASEGT. These data come from a study of cytomegalovirus exposure and HLA in healthy donors. Points from the study as a whole: Around 160 TCR beta chains were listed as cytomegalovirus-associated. Common viral pathogens seemed, in a later analysis, to connect with several of the most significant clusters.

Sequencing used PBMCs. The gene calls are TRBV6-1 and TRBJ2-3; D uncertain. The TCR comes from a woman aged 60 to 75 in good health and CMV-seropositive. CDR3 in DNA: TGTGCCTTACGGCGACTAGATACGCAGTATTTT. Translated, it gives CALRRLDTQYF.